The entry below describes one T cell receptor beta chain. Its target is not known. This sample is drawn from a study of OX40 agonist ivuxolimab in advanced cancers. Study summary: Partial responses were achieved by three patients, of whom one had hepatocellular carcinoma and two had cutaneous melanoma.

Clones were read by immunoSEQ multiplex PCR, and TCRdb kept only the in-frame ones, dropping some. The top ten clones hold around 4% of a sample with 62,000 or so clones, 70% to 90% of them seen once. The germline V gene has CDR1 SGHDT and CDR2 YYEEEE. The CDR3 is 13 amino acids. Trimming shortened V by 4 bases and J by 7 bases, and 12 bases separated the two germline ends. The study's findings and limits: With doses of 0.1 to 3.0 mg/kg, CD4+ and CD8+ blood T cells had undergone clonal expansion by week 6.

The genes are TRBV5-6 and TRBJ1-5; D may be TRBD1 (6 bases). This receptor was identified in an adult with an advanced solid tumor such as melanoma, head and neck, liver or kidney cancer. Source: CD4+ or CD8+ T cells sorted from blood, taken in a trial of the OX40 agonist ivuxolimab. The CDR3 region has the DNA TGTGCCAGCAGCCCCAGGGGTGGCCAGCCCCAGCATTTT. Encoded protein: CASSPRGGQPQHF. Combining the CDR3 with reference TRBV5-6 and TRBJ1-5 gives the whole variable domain DAGVTQSPTHLIKTRGQQVTLRCSPKSGHDTVSWYQQALGQGPQFIFQYYEEEERQRGNFPDRFSGHQFPNYSSELNVNALLLGDSALYLCASSPRGGQPQHFGDGTRLSIL.